A single sample gave rise to the 8 T cell receptor beta chains below, sequenced in a study of shared clonotypes between healthy human individuals. The assay was immunoSEQ multiplex PCR, and TCRdb's table has in-frame clones only and misses some. Of around 940,000 clones in the sample, approximately 80% were seen once. The sample consisted of memory CD4+ T cells sorted from blood. Subset defined: CD45RA-negative fraction. The receptors here all came from a man younger than 35 in good health.

The V call is TRBV7-9, the J call TRBJ2-7; D may match TRBD1 or TRBD2 (5 bases each). The germline V gene encodes CDR1 SEHNR and CDR2 FQNEAQ (reference sequence). The germline V and J ends were trimmed by 4 bases and 5 bases, with 21 bases remaining between them. The CDR3 consists of 16 residues. CDR3 nucleotide sequence: TGTGCCAGCAGCTCGATACAACCGTGGGACCTGCACGAGCAGTACTTC. Amino acid sequence: CASSSIQPWDLHEQYF. The full variable domain, rest sourced from reference TRBV7-9 and TRBJ2-7, is DTGVSQNPRHKITKRGQNVTFRCDPISEHNRLYWYRQTLGQGPEFLTYFQNEAQLEKSRLLSDRFSAERPKGSFSTLEIQRTEQGDSAMYLCASSSIQPWDLHEQYFGPGTRLTVT.

The chain recombines TRBV2 with TRBJ2-1, with 9 bases identical to TRBD2. The CDR3 extends over 16 amino acids. CDR1 and CDR2 from the germline V gene are SNHLY and FYNNEI. The ends lost 6 bases at V and 6 bases at J; junction bases unmatched: 12. In DNA form, the CDR3 reads TGTGCCAGCAGGCTCGGGGGTAGCGGGGGACGCAATGAGCAGTTCTTC. Translated, it gives CASRLGGSGGRNEQFF.

The chain joins TRBV7-2 to TRBJ2-7; 13 bases line up with TRBD2. Germline V gene sequence: CDR1 SGHTA, CDR2 FQGNSA. J lost 0 bases, V lost 5 bases, and 7 bases had no gene match. The CDR3 loop spans 17 amino acids. In DNA form, the CDR3 reads TGTGCCAGCAGCAGCCGGGGACTAGCGGGATTCTCCTACGAGCAGTACTTC. Protein: CASSSRGLAGFSYEQYF.

V gene TRBV19 combines with J gene TRBJ2-1; D is undetermined. The CDR3 is 12 residues long. Germline values: CDR1 LNHDA, CDR2 SQIVND (reference sequence). The germline V and J ends were trimmed by 5 bases and 0 bases, with 2 bases remaining between them. Here the CDR3 DNA reads TGTGCCAGTAGTGCCTCCTACAATGAGCAGTTCTTC. It yields the protein CASSASYNEQFF.

V gene TRBV7-3 combines with J gene TRBJ2-6; the D is unclear. The V end lost 3 bases, the J end lost 4 bases, and 13 bases lay between the germline ends. This CDR3 has 16 amino acids. Per the germline V gene, CDR1 is SGHTA and CDR2 is FQGTGA. CDR3 sequence: CASSFGDRTGANVLTF. CDR3 nucleotides: TGTGCCAGCAGCTTCGGCGATAGGACCGGGGCCAACGTCCTGACTTTC.

V gene TRBV4-1 combines with J gene TRBJ2-3, with D possibly TRBD2 on 5 matching bases. CDR1 is MGHRA, CDR2 YSYEKL, per germline. Trimming removed 3 bases from V and 4 bases from J, with 11 bases in between. The CDR3 extends over 14 amino acids. The CDR3 spells CASSHLAGSDTQYF. CDR3 sequence (DNA): TGCGCCAGCAGCCACCTAGCTGGGTCAGATACGCAGTATTTT.

This rearrangement joins TRBV6-5 to TRBJ1-3, with TRBD1 matching 7 bases. Looked up from germline, CDR1 is MNHEY and CDR2 is SVGAGI. The CDR3 is 14 amino acids. J gave up 4 bases and V 6 bases, and 6 bases lay outside the gene matches. CDR3 sequence: CASSKTGDGNTIYF. In DNA, the CDR3 is TGTGCCAGCAGCAAAACAGGGGACGGAAACACCATATATTTT.

The V gene is TRBV5-6, the J gene TRBJ1-2; D perhaps matches TRBD1 (6 bases). With 0 bases removed from V and 4 bases from J, the gap between germline ends came to 13 bases. Germline CDR1 SGHDT, CDR2 YYEEEE. This CDR3 is 15 amino acids long. CDR3 nucleotides: TGTGCCAGCAGCTTGGGCGGGGGGCCGAGCTATGGCTACACCTTC. This sequence encodes CASSLGGGPSYGYTF.